A selection of T cell receptor beta chains follows, all from one sample in a study of blood T cells in healthy people across ages. TCRdb passed the 5' RACE reads through MiXCR, listing each CDR3 protein once. The sample contains 1.5 million to 2 million distinct CDR3 sequences, 49% of which appear only once. Sample: blood. Receptors were obtained from a woman between 35 and 50 years old in good health. The CDR3 runs from the conserved cysteine through the conserved F or W. The order of the fields is D gene, J gene, V gene, clone size, CDR3 protein, CDR3 DNA. A D gene is named only where the DNA matches it firmly. Not all rows give a size; the values are once, few, many and, for expanded clones, a class.

>NA|TRBJ1-5|TRBV7-2|NA
CASSLDLGVNQPQHF
TGTGCCAGCAGCTTAGATCTCGGGGTCAATCAGCCCCAGCATTTT
>NA|TRBJ2-7|TRBV20-1|few
CSASPRAGANESYEQYF
TGCAGTGCCTCCCCACGGGCGGGGGCCAACGAGTCCTACGAGCAGTACTTC
>NA|TRBJ2-5|TRBV20-1|few
CSARGRPRDFRQETQYF
TGCAGTGCTAGAGGCCGCCCGCGGGACTTCCGCCAAGAGACCCAGTACTTC
>NA|TRBJ2-1|TRBV5-1|once
CASSLKQAGDEQFF
TGCGCCAGCAGCTTGAAGCAGGCCGGGGATGAGCAGTTCTTC
>NA|TRBJ2-5|TRBV7-2|few
CASSLRVIPTTVETQYF
TGTGCCAGCAGCCTAAGGGTTATCCCGACCACCGTTGAGACCCAGTACTTC
>NA|TRBJ2-3|TRBV11-2|few
CASSRVSDTQYF
TGTGCCAGCAGCAGAGTCTCAGATACGCAGTATTTT
>TRBD2|TRBJ2-3|TRBV6-5|NA
CASTYGGVTDTQYF
TGTGCCAGCACCTATGGGGGGGTCACAGATACGCAGTATTTT
>NA|TRBJ2-5|TRBV7-2|many
CASSRYQETQYF
TGTGCCAGCAGCCGGTACCAAGAGACCCAGTACTTC
>TRBD2|TRBJ2-7|TRBV20-1|NA
CSARASGASLYEQYF
TGCAGTGCTAGGGCTAGCGGGGCTTCACTCTACGAGCAGTACTTC
>NA|TRBJ1-1|TRBV4-3|once
CASSQDRVGRLNTEAFF
TGCGCCAGCAGCCAAGATCGAGTTGGACGGTTGAACACTGAAGCTTTCTTT
>NA|TRBJ2-1|TRBV2|few
CASSEAAYNEQFF
TGTGCCAGCAGTGAGGCGGCCTACAATGAGCAGTTCTTC
>NA|TRBJ2-7|TRBV21-1|NA
CASVPGEKSAAYEQYF
TGTGCCAGCGTACCAGGGGAGAAATCTGCGGCCTACGAGCAGTACTTC
>TRBD1|TRBJ2-1|TRBV20-1|many
CSAGTGGYNEQFF
TGCAGTGCAGGGACAGGCGGTTACAATGAGCAGTTCTTC
>TRBD2|TRBJ2-1|TRBV11-1|few
CASSPGLAWGNSYNEQFF
TGTGCCAGCAGCCCGGGACTAGCGTGGGGGAATTCCTACAATGAGCAGTTCTTC
>TRBD1|TRBJ1-2|TRBV3-1|NA
CASSQDLATGLYGYTF
TGTGCCAGCAGCCAAGATCTTGCGACAGGGCTCTATGGCTACACCTTC
>TRBD1|TRBJ2-1|TRBV4-2|few
CASSQDHDRERVNEQFF
TGTGCCAGCAGCCAAGATCATGACAGGGAAAGGGTCAATGAGCAGTTCTTC
>NA|TRBJ2-7|TRBV4-3|NA
CASSQGVQGGEQYF
TGCGCCAGCAGCCAAGGGGTACAGGGCGGTGAGCAGTACTTC
>TRBD2|TRBJ2-4|TRBV20-1|NA
CSGISGGASIGWNIQYF
TGCAGTGGGATTAGCGGGGGGGCCTCAATTGGGTGGAACATTCAGTACTTC
>TRBD1|TRBJ1-5|TRBV29-1|NA
CSVSSGRGDQPQHF
TGCAGCGTTTCGTCAGGCAGGGGGGATCAGCCCCAGCATTTT
>NA|TRBJ1-5|TRBV6-9|NA
CASSGPPLQGCNQPQHF
TGTGCCAGCAGTGGACCCCCCCTTCAGGGATGCAATCAGCCCCAGCATTTT
>NA|TRBJ2-6|TRBV9|NA
CASSVGVSGSGADVLTF
TGTGCCAGCAGCGTAGGTGTCTCCGGCTCTGGGGCCGACGTCCTGACTTTC
>NA|TRBJ2-1|TRBV7-2|many
CASSPQPGLEQFF
TGTGCCAGCAGCCCCCAACCCGGGCTGGAGCAGTTCTTC
>NA|TRBJ2-5|TRBV2|NA
CASSVWAPGEQYF
TGTGCCAGCAGTGTATGGGCCCCAGGAGAGCAGTACTTC
>TRBD1|TRBJ2-7|TRBV25-1|few
CASSESRTGGYEQYF
TGTGCCAGCAGTGAATCCCGGACAGGGGGCTACGAGCAGTACTTC
>NA|TRBJ2-1|TRBV5-1|NA
CASSRGATRDEQFF
TGCGCCAGCAGCCGCGGGGCTACACGAGATGAGCAGTTCTTC
>NA|TRBJ1-1|TRBV6-5|NA
CASSYGTTANTEAFF
TGTGCCAGCAGTTACGGCACTACAGCGAACACTGAAGCTTTCTTT
>NA|TRBJ2-1|TRBV7-2|NA
CASSPYGWTASSYNEQFF
TGTGCCAGCAGCCCCTACGGATGGACAGCAAGCTCCTACAATGAGCAGTTCTTC
>NA|TRBJ1-4|TRBV3-1|NA
CASSQDTGREKLFF
TGTGCCAGCAGCCAAGATACAGGAAGGGAAAAACTGTTTTTT
>TRBD2|TRBJ2-3|TRBV25-1|NA
CASSPLGLAGALVYTDTQYF
TGTGCCAGCAGTCCGTTAGGACTAGCGGGGGCCCTCGTATACACAGATACGCAGTATTTT
>TRBD1|TRBJ2-1|TRBV7-2|few
CASSPRQGATEQFF
TGTGCCAGCAGCCCTAGACAGGGGGCGACTGAGCAGTTCTTC
>NA|TRBJ1-5|TRBV6-2/TRBV6-3|NA
CASSTGIAQHF
TGTGCCAGCAGCACGGGGATAGCCCAGCATTTT